The 7 T cell receptor beta chains below were found in one sample sequenced in a study of blood T cell repertoires in COVID-19. Sequencing used immunoSEQ multiplex PCR; TCRdb keeps in-frame clones, though not all of them. The profile shows a few hundred thousand clones, 70% to 90% of them singletons. The sequenced sample consisted of peripheral blood. The receptors shown here come from a woman in her thirties with COVID-19, enrolled during active disease.

The chain has TRBV27 and TRBJ1-6; no clear D. Deletions cut 8 bases from V and 4 bases from J, with 12 bases between. Per the germline V gene, CDR1 is MNHEY and CDR2 is SMNVEV (reference sequence). This CDR3 is built from 14 residues. This CDR3 is CASPFHRYNSPLHF. CDR3 DNA: TGTGCCAGCCCCTTTCACAGATATAATTCACCCCTCCACTTT.

The chain recombines TRBV19 with TRBJ2-3; TRBD2 matches at 10 bases. Germline trimming cut 11 bases from V and 3 bases from J; bases unmatched to any gene: 8. Germline CDR1 LNHDA, CDR2 SQIVND (reference sequence). The CDR3 covers 14 residues. CDR3 region: CAGGAGGPTDTQYF. DNA of the CDR3: TGTGCCGGAGGAGCGGGAGGGCCAACAGATACGCAGTATTTT.

This rearrangement joins TRBV11-3 to TRBJ2-7, with 8 bases aligning to TRBD2. The germline V gene encodes CDR1 SGHNT and CDR2 YENEEA. V lost 5 bases, J lost 6 bases, and 12 bases stayed unmatched. CDR3 length equals 15 residues. The CDR3, as DNA: TGTGCCAGCAGCCCCTGGAGCGGGAGTCTTGTCGAGCAGTACGTC. This codes for CASSPWSGSLVEQYV.

V gene TRBV2 combines with J gene TRBJ2-3; 9 nucleotides agree with TRBD1. Germline V gene lookup returns CDR1 SNHLY and CDR2 FYNNEI. V shed 6 bases, J shed 5 bases, and the junction held 6 bases outside the gene matches. The CDR3 sequence is 14 residues long. The CDR3, as DNA: TGTGCCAGCAGGGACAGGGGCAGTGGAGATACGCAGTATTTT. Protein sequence: CASRDRGSGDTQYF. Looking up the rest from reference TRBV2 and TRBJ2-3 gives the full variable domain: EPEVTQTPSHQVTQMGQEVILRCVPISNHLYFYWYRQILGQKVEFLVSFYNNEISEKSEIFDDQFSVERPDGSNFTLKIRSTKLEDSAMYFCASRDRGSGDTQYFGPGTRLTVL.

The chain carries TRBV15 and TRBJ2-3; 9 bases are shared with TRBD2. This CDR3 has 19 amino acids. Germline CDR1 and CDR2: LNHNV and YYDKDF (reference sequence). V lost 0 bases and J lost 0; bases outside the gene matches: 10. Here the CDR3 reads CATSRDIVSGGHSTDTQYF. In DNA form, the CDR3 reads TGTGCCACCAGCAGAGATATCGTTAGCGGGGGCCATAGCACAGATACGCAGTATTTT.

The genes are TRBV11-1 and TRBJ2-7; maybe TRBD1 (6 bases). Looked up from germline, CDR1 is SGHAT and CDR2 is FQDESV (reference sequence). This CDR3 is 12 amino acids long. V lost 1 base and J 6 bases, leaving 7 bases between the germline ends. CDR3 coding DNA: TGTGCCAGCAGCTTAGGAGGGGGCGAGCAGTACTTC. Encoded protein: CASSLGGGEQYF.

The chain is built from TRBV5-1 and TRBJ2-2; 12 nucleotides match TRBD2. Germline-derived CDR1 and CDR2 are SGHRS and YFSETQ. With V trimmed by 7 bases and J by 6 bases, 19 bases remained unmatched. The CDR3 consists of 19 residues. This CDR3 is CASSHKPTSGGEAAGELFF. The DNA for the CDR3 is TGCGCCAGCTCACACAAGCCGACTAGCGGGGGTGAGGCGGCCGGGGAGCTGTTTTTT.